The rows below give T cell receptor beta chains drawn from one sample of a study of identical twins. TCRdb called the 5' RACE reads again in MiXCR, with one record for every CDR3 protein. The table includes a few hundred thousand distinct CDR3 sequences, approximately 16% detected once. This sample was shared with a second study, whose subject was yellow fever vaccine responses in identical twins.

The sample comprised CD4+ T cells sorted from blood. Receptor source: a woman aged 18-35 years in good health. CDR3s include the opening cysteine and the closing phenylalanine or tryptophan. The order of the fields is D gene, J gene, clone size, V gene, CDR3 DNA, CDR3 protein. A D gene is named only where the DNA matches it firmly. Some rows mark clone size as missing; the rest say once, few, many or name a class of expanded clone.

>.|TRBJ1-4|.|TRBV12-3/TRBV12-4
TGTGCCAGCAAACAGGGCCCTAATGAAAAACTGTTTTTT
CASKQGPNEKLFF
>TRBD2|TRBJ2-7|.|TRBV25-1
TGTGCCAGCAGCCTGGCGGGAGGGGTTTACGAGCAGTACTTC
CASSLAGGVYEQYF
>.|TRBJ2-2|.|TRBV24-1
TGTGCCACCAGTGACCGGATGCCAAAGTACAGGCACACCGGGGAGCTGTTTTTT
CATSDRMPKYRHTGELFF
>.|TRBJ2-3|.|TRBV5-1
TGCGCCAGCAGCTTGGCCACTGTCGGCAGGTTGGCCCGTTTGGATACGCAGTATTTT
CASSLATVGRLARLDTQYF
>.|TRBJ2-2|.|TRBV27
TGTGCCAGCCATATGGGGAACACCGGGGAGCTGTTTTTT
CASHMGNTGELFF
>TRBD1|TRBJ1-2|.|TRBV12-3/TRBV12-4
TGTGCCAGCAGTGGGACAGGGGGCGTCTATGGCTACACCTTC
CASSGTGGVYGYTF
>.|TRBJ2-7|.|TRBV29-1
TGCAGCGTTGAGACCCCACACGGCTACGAGCAGTACTTC
CSVETPHGYEQYF
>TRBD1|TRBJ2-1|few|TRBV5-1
TGCGCCAGCAGCTCGGACAGGGGGCTCAACAATGAGCAGTTCTTC
CASSSDRGLNNEQFF
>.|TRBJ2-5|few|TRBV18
TGTGCCAGCTCACAGTATACAGGACCGCAAGAGACCCAGTACTTC
CASSQYTGPQETQYF
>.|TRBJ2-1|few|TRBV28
TGTGCCAGCAGTTTGGGACTGGGAACCTCCTACAATGAGCAGTTCTTC
CASSLGLGTSYNEQFF
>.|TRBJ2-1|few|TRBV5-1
TGCGCCAGCAGCTTAAGGATTGGTGGACTCAGCTCCTACAATGAGCAGTTCTTC
CASSLRIGGLSSYNEQFF
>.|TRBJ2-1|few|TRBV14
TGTGCCAGCAGCCGCCCTTGGGACTCCTTGGGTGAGCAGTTCTTC
CASSRPWDSLGEQFF
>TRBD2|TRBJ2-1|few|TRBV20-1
TGCAGTGCTAGGAGAGTTGGGCGGGAGAGCTCCTACAATGAGCAGTTCTTC
CSARRVGRESSYNEQFF
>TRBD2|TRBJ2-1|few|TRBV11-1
TGTGCCAGCAGCCCGACCATGGGACTAGCGGAACTAGTAGATGAGCAGTTCTTC
CASSPTMGLAELVDEQFF
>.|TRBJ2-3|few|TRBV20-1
TGCAGTCCCGACAGTCTGGGAAGCGATACGCAGTATTTT
CSPDSLGSDTQYF
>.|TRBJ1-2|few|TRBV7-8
TGTGCCAGCAGCTCCGACAGGTCTAACTATGGCTACACCTTC
CASSSDRSNYGYTF
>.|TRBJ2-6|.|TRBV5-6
TGTGCCAGCAGCCCACTAACAGAGGTGTCGGGGGCCAACGTCCTGACTTTC
CASSPLTEVSGANVLTF
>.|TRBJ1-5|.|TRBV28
TGTGCCAGCAGGCGAAACCCGCCCCAGCATTTT
CASRRNPPQHF
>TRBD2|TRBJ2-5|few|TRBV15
TGTGCCACCAGCAGAGATCGAGGGGTCGGGGGGGAGACCCAGTACTTC
CATSRDRGVGGETQYF
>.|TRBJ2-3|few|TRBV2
TGTGCCAACTCAAGGACTGTCCCTAGCACAGATACGCAGTATTTT
CANSRTVPSTDTQYF
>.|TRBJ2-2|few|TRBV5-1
TGCGCCAGCAGCTTCGGACTATCAGGTTCGGCCGGGGAGCTGTTTTTT
CASSFGLSGSAGELFF
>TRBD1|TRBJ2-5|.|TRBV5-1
TGCGCCAGCAGCTTGGGCTGGGACAGACAAGAGACCCAGTACTTC
CASSLGWDRQETQYF
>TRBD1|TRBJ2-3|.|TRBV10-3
TGTGCCACCAACACAGGGGATGAAGGCACAGATACGCAGTATTTT
CATNTGDEGTDTQYF
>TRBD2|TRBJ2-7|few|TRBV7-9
TGTGCCAGCGGTGCGGGAGGGCCTAGAAACGAGCAGTACTTC
CASGAGGPRNEQYF
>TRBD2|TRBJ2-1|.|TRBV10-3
TGTGCCATCAGTCCACTAGCGGAATACAATGAGCAGTTCTTC
CAISPLAEYNEQFF
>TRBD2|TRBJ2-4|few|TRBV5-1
TGCGCCAGCAGCAACCCTAGCGGGATGCAAAACATTCAGTACTTC
CASSNPSGMQNIQYF
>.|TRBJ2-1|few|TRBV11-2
TGTGCCAGCAGCTTGTCCCCTTGGGTTAGCTCCTACAATGAGCAGTTCTTC
CASSLSPWVSSYNEQFF
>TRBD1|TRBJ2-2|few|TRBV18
TGTGCCAGCTCACCACCAAGAGGGGGCCTGCACACCGGGGAGCTGTTTTTT
CASSPPRGGLHTGELFF
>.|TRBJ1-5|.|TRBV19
TGTGCCAGTAGTATGGACGGACATCAGCCCCAGCATTTT
CASSMDGHQPQHF
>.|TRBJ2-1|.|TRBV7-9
TGTGCCAGCAGCTTAGGTGGCGAGAGAAGCGATGAGCAGTTCTTC
CASSLGGERSDEQFF
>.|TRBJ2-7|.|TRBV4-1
TGCGCCAGCAGCCAAACCCACTTGTTGGGCCTTTCAGGCGAGCAGTACTTC
CASSQTHLLGLSGEQYF
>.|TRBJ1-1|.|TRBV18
TGTGCCAGCTCACCAGCGGCAGGAAACACTGAAGCTTTCTTT
CASSPAAGNTEAFF